This paragraph reports one T cell receptor (beta chain). This specimen comes from a study of blood T cell repertoires in COVID-19. Study background: The study drew acute and convalescent COVID-19 samples from the United States, Italy and Spain.

TCRdb keeps only in-frame clones here, not all; method: immunoSEQ multiplex PCR. The data show under 250,000 clones, 86% seen once. The sequence came from a man at least 80 years old with acute or convalescent COVID-19. The sequencing sample was made of peripheral blood.

The CDR3, as DNA: TGTGCCAGCAGCTTGCCCGGGGTTCGCCCTGAAGCTTTCTTT. Translating it yields CASSLPGVRPEAFF. The J gene is TRBJ1-1, the V gene TRBV5-4; D is ambiguous. The CDR3 has 14 amino acids. Trimming removed 1 base from V and 6 bases from J, with 13 bases in between. Germline V gene data show CDR1 as SGHNT and CDR2 as YYREEE (reference sequence).